The 24 T cell receptor beta chains given below trace back to one sample, sequenced in a study of cytomegalovirus exposure and HLA in healthy donors. Here immunoSEQ multiplex PCR was the method, and the copy in TCRdb shows in-frame clones only, minus some. The table records a few hundred thousand clones, approximately 80% of them present only once. The sequenced sample consisted of PBMCs. These receptors all stem from a woman aged 25 to 39 in good health and CMV-seropositive.

The rearrangement uses TRBV13 and TRBJ1-2; 8 bases agree with TRBD1. This CDR3 spans 15 amino acids. The germline V gene encodes CDR1 PRHDT and CDR2 FYEKMQ (reference sequence). Trimming cost V 5 bases and J 7 bases; bases outside gene matches: 12. The CDR3 here is CASSKRTGSVGGYTF. DNA of the CDR3: TGTGCCAGCAGCAAAAGGACAGGGTCTGTGGGTGGCTACACCTTC.

This clone was counted a few times. The same CDR3 also results from other DNA sequences found in this sample. The gene calls are TRBV7-9 and TRBJ1-4, with D tentatively TRBD1 (5 bases). Germline-derived CDR1 and CDR2 are SEHNR and FQNEAQ (reference sequence). Between the trimmed V and J ends, which lost 2 bases and 5 bases, there was a span of 6 bases. There are 13 residues in the CDR3. The CDR3 is CASSLSGNEKLFF. CDR3 bases: TGTGCCAGCAGCTTATCAGGGAATGAAAAACTGTTTTTT.

V and J are TRBV27 and TRBJ1-2; 9 nucleotides agree with TRBD1. V lost 5 bases to trimming and J lost 2 bases; unmatched junction nucleotides: 6. CDR3 length equals 15 residues. Germline CDR1 MNHEY, CDR2 SMNVEV (reference sequence). The CDR3 DNA is TGTGCCAGCAGTCTAGAACAGGGGGCAAACTATGGCTACACCTTC. It codes for CASSLEQGANYGYTF.

The rearrangement joins TRBV29-1 to TRBJ2-7, with 11 bases that match TRBD2. J gave up 1 base and V 6 bases, and 8 bases lay outside the gene matches. This CDR3 has 15 amino acids. Germline V gene data show CDR1 as SQVTM and CDR2 as ANQGSEA. For the CDR3, the DNA is TGCAGCGTCGTCGGACTAGCGGGTTCTTCCTACGAGCAGTACTTC. It specifies CSVVGLAGSSYEQYF.

The genes are TRBV27 and TRBJ2-1; TRBD2 matches at 8 bases. V shed 7 bases, J shed 6 bases, and the junction held 5 bases outside the gene matches. This CDR3 contains 13 residues. Germline V CDR1 and CDR2: MNHEY, SMNVEV (reference sequence). In DNA form, the CDR3 reads TGTGCCAGCACCGGGACTAGGGGCAATGAGCAGTTCTTC. Translating it yields CASTGTRGNEQFF.

This clone was seen only a few times. This chain connects TRBV7-9 to TRBJ1-4; the D is unclear. The CDR3 loop spans 15 amino acids. CDR1 and CDR2 from the germline V gene are SEHNR and FQNEAQ (reference sequence). V was cut by 6 bases and J by 0 bases, with 11 bases left in between. The DNA of the CDR3 is TGTGCCAGCAGTCCGGACGGGGCAACTAATGAAAAACTGTTTTTT. It specifies CASSPDGATNEKLFF.

The rearrangement joins TRBV4-1 to TRBJ2-7; tentatively, D is TRBD2 (6 bases). Germline V gives CDR1 MGHRA, CDR2 YSYEKL. The V end was cut by 3 bases, the J end by 3 bases, with 15 bases between. The CDR3 has 15 residues. The CDR3 DNA sequence: TGCGCCAGCAGCCAGGGGCCACGGGGGAACTACGAGCAGTACTTC. Its translation is CASSQGPRGNYEQYF.

The V and J genes are TRBV7-2 and TRBJ1-1; D is unclear. CDR1 and CDR2 from the germline V gene are SGHTA and FQGNSA. Trimming took 2 bases from V and 0 from J, leaving 7 bases between them. The CDR3 length is 14 residues. The DNA for the CDR3 is TGTGCCAGCAGCTTAAGGACGGTGAACACTGAAGCTTTCTTT. Amino acids: CASSLRTVNTEAFF.

Only a few counts were recorded for this clone. CDR3 protein: CASSYSAGASGELFF. CDR3 DNA: TGTGCCAGCAGTTACTCAGCTGGGGCTAGCGGGGAGCTGTTTTTT. The gene calls are TRBV6-5 and TRBJ2-2; TRBD1 is a possible D gene (5 bases). Germline CDR1 and CDR2: MNHEY and SVGAGI. The CDR3 is 15 residues long. Between the trimmed V and J ends, which lost 0 bases and 7 bases, there was a span of 12 bases.

This chain uses TRBV6-5 with TRBJ2-7, with no clear D. V dropped 0 bases and J dropped 4 bases, with 7 bases sitting between them. The germline gives CDR1 MNHEY, CDR2 SVGAGI. The CDR3 contains 13 residues. Here the CDR3 DNA reads TGTGCCAGCAGTTACTCGGACGGTTACGAGCAGTACTTC. As protein: CASSYSDGYEQYF.

The chain combines TRBV7-3 with TRBJ2-1, with a weak D call TRBD2 (9 bases). V lost 5 bases to trimming and J lost 6 bases, with 20 bases between them. Germline loops: CDR1 SGHTA, CDR2 FQGTGA. The CDR3 consists of 16 residues. The CDR3, as DNA: TGTGCCAGCAGCCCCCAGGGGGCGGGAGGGATCAATGAGCAGTTCTTC. It specifies CASSPQGAGGINEQFF.

The genes are TRBV10-1 and TRBJ1-1, with D unresolved. CDR1 is WNHNN, CDR2 SYGVQD, per germline (reference sequence). The CDR3 extends over 13 amino acids. The V gene lost 3 bases and the J gene lost 1 base, with 6 bases spanning the gap. The CDR3 coding sequence is TGCGCCAGCAGTGACCCAGGGAACACTGAAGCTTTCTTT. This codes for CASSDPGNTEAFF.

CDR3 nucleotides: TGTGCCAGCAGCTTAGCGGGGGGCAGAGGGGAGACCCAGTACTTC. Translating gives CASSLAGGRGETQYF. The V gene is TRBV7-2, the J gene TRBJ2-5; D could derive from TRBD1 or TRBD2 (6 bases each). V dropped 0 bases and J dropped 5 bases, with 13 bases sitting between them. The CDR3 is 15 amino acids. Germline loops: CDR1 SGHTA, CDR2 FQGNSA.

This chain joins TRBV5-4 and TRBJ2-7; D possibly corresponds to TRBD1 (6 bases). CDR3 length: 14 amino acids. Trimming shortened V by 0 bases and J by 3 bases, and 10 bases separated the two germline ends. CDR1 is SGHNT, CDR2 YYREEE, per germline (reference sequence). The CDR3 spells CASSLDPGDYEQYF. The DNA of the CDR3 is TGTGCCAGCAGCTTGGACCCAGGGGACTACGAGCAGTACTTC.

The rearrangement links TRBV7-8 to TRBJ1-5; TRBD1 is a possible D gene (5 bases). The germline V and J ends were trimmed by 3 bases and 6 bases, with 18 bases remaining between them. The CDR3 covers 16 residues. The germline V gene encodes CDR1 SGHVS and CDR2 FQNEAQ. This CDR3 is CASSFVVGRVIQPQHF. The CDR3 DNA is TGTGCCAGCAGCTTTGTGGTCGGCAGGGTGATTCAGCCCCAGCATTTT.

The V gene is TRBV9, the J gene TRBJ2-7; possible D gene TRBD2, 6 bases. Germline values: CDR1 SGDLS, CDR2 YYNGEE. The CDR3 covers 14 residues. V was clipped by 3 bases and J by 0 bases, with 10 bases between them. In nucleotides, the CDR3 is TGTGCCAGCAGCGGACGGACTAACTCCTACGAGCAGTACTTC. Encoded protein: CASSGRTNSYEQYF.

The chain employs TRBV18 and TRBJ2-7, with TRBD1 identical over 10 bases. Looked up from germline, CDR1 is KGHSH and CDR2 is LQKENI. J lost 6 bases, V lost 2 bases, and 7 bases had no gene match. This CDR3 has 15 residues. CDR3 sequence reads: CASSPRDGQGGEQYF. CDR3 nucleotide sequence: TGTGCCAGCTCACCAAGAGACGGACAGGGGGGCGAGCAGTACTTC.

This sequence joins TRBV11-2 and TRBJ1-5; 8 nucleotides agree with TRBD1. With V trimmed by 1 base and J by 4 bases, 3 bases remained unmatched. Germline V gene lookup returns CDR1 SGHAT and CDR2 FQNNGV. The CDR3 consists of 15 residues. The CDR3 DNA follows: TGTGCCAGCAGCTTAGGGACAGGGCCAAATCAGCCCCAGCATTTT. Encoded protein: CASSLGTGPNQPQHF.

The V and J genes are TRBV29-1 and TRBJ1-2; perhaps TRBD1 as D (5 bases). V shed 1 base and J shed 4 bases, with 13 bases lying between them. This CDR3 has 14 amino acids. The germline CDR1 and CDR2 sequences are SQVTM and ANQGSEA. The CDR3 sequence: CSVEGDRDFYGYTF. CDR3 nucleotides: TGCAGCGTTGAAGGGGACCGAGATTTCTATGGCTACACCTTC.

The V gene is TRBV30, the J gene TRBJ2-7; D could derive from TRBD1 or TRBD2 (5 bases each). The CDR3 length is 14 residues. Trimming removed 2 bases from V and 1 base from J, with 12 bases in between. From germline, CDR1 is GTSNPN and CDR2 SVGIG (reference sequence). Here the CDR3 DNA reads TGTGCCTGGAGTAGGGACGCTGGATCCTACGAGCAGTACTTC. It specifies CAWSRDAGSYEQYF.

This sequence joins TRBV6-1 and TRBJ2-7; D not resolved. Looked up from germline, CDR1 is MNHNS and CDR2 is SASEGT. This CDR3 contains 13 residues. V was clipped by 3 bases and J by 3 bases, with 9 bases between them. The CDR3 sequence: CASSDGFVYEQYF. The CDR3 region has the DNA TGTGCCAGCAGTGATGGGTTCGTCTACGAGCAGTACTTC.

This clone was counted between two and nine times. Here the CDR3 reads CASSEGKGWEQYF. CDR3 in DNA: TGTGCCAGCAGTGAGGGAAAGGGCTGGGAGCAGTACTTC. The chain carries TRBV6-1 and TRBJ2-7, with D unresolved. The V gene lost 3 bases and the J gene lost 7 bases, with 13 bases spanning the gap. Germline assignment: CDR1 MNHNS and CDR2 SASEGT. The CDR3 spans 13 residues.

To note about this clone: Other DNA variants within this sample encode the same CDR3. The V gene is TRBV5-6, the J gene TRBJ2-3; TRBD2 might be the D (6 bases). Trimming left V 2 bases short and J 3 bases short, with 7 bases between. Germline-derived CDR1 and CDR2 are SGHDT and YYEEEE. The CDR3 totals 13 residues. The CDR3 bases are TGTGCCAGCAGCTTCGGGGGAACAGATACGCAGTATTTT. Amino acids: CASSFGGTDTQYF.

The V and J genes are TRBV5-1 and TRBJ1-1; 8 bases align to TRBD1. With V trimmed by 2 bases and J by 2 bases, 5 bases remained unmatched. Germline assignment: CDR1 SGHRS and CDR2 YFSETQ. The CDR3 contains 15 residues. CDR3 region: CASSFYQGANTEAFF. The CDR3 coding sequence is TGCGCCAGCAGCTTCTACCAGGGGGCAAACACTGAAGCTTTCTTT. The complete variable domain, with remaining parts taken from reference TRBV5-1 and TRBJ1-1, reads KAGVTQTPRYLIKTRGQQVTLSCSPISGHRSVSWYQQTPGQGLQFLFEYFSETQRNKGNFPGRFSGRQFSNSRSEMNVSTLELGDSALYLCASSFYQGANTEAFFGQGTRLTVV.